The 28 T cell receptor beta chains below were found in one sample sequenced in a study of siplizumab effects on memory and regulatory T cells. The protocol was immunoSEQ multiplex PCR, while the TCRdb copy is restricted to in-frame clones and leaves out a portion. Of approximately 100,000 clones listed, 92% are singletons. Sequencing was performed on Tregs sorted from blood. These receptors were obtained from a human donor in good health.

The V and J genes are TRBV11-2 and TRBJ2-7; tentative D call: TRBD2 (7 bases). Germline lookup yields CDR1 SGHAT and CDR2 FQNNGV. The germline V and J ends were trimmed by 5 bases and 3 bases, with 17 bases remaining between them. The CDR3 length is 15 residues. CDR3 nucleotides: TGTGCCAGCAGCAAGGGCCTAGCGGACAGCTACGAGCAGTACTTC. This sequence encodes CASSKGLADSYEQYF.

The CDR3 DNA reads as TGTGCCAGCAGCTCTCCAGGAGGACAGGGGGCAGGTGAGCAGTACTTC. This gives the protein CASSSPGGQGAGEQYF. The chain recombines TRBV6-6 with TRBJ2-7, with 11 positions matching TRBD1. The CDR3 is made up of 16 amino acids. V lost 6 bases, J lost 7 bases, and 14 bases stayed unmatched. CDR1 and CDR2 (germline): MNHNY, SVGAGI (reference sequence).

The CDR3 nucleotides are TGTGCCATCAGTGATACGGCGGGACAAGAGACCCAGTACTTC. Translation gives CAISDTAGQETQYF. The chain uses TRBV10-3 and TRBJ2-5; D possibly corresponds to TRBD2 (6 bases). Trimming took 3 bases from V and 2 from J, leaving 10 bases between them. Germline V lookup: CDR1 ENHRY, CDR2 SYGVKD. The CDR3 is made up of 14 amino acids.

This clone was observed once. The chain's CDR3 is CASSQVVEKLFF. CDR3 DNA: TGTGCCAGCAGCCAAGTGGTCGAAAAACTGTTTTTT. The V gene is TRBV4-2, the J gene TRBJ1-4, with unresolved D. Trimming stripped 1 base from V and 8 bases from J, with 5 bases between. This CDR3 region has 12 residues. Germline-derived CDR1 and CDR2 are LGHNA and YNFKEQ.

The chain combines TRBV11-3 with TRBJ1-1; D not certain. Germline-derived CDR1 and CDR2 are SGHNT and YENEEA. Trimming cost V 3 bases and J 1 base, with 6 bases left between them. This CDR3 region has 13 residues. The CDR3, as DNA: TGTGCCAGCAGCTTGGGAGAGAACACTGAAGCTTTCTTT. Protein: CASSLGENTEAFF.

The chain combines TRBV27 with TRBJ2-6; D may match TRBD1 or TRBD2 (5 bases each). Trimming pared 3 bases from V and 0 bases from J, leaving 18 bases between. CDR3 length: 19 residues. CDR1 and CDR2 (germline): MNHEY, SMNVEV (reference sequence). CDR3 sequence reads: CASSFLQPGGNSGANVLTF. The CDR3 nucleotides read TGTGCCAGCAGTTTCCTTCAGCCTGGGGGAAACTCTGGGGCCAACGTCCTGACTTTC.

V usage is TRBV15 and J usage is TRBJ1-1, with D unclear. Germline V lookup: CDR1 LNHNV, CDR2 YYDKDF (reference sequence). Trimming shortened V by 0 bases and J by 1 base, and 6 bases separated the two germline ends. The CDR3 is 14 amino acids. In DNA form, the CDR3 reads TGTGCCACCAGCAGAGATAACGGGAACACTGAAGCTTTCTTT. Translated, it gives CATSRDNGNTEAFF.

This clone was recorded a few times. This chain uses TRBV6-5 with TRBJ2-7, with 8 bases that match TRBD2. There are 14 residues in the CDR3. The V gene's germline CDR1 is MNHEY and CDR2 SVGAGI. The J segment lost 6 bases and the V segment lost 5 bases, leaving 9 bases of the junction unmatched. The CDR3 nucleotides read TGTGCCAGCAGTCCGGGACTAGTGGGGAGCGAGCAGTACTTC. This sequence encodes CASSPGLVGSEQYF.

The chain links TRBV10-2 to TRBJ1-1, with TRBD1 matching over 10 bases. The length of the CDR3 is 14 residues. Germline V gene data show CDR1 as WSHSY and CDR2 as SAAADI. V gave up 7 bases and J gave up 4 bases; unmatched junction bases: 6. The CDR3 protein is CASNDRGPGTEAFF. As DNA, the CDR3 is TGCGCCAGCAACGACAGGGGGCCGGGCACTGAAGCTTTCTTT.

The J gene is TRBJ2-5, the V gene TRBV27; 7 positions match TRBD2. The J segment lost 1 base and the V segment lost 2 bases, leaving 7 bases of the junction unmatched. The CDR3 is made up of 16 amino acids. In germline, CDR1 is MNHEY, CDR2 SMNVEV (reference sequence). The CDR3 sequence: CASSLRGTTFQETQYF. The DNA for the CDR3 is TGTGCCAGCAGTTTACGAGGGACTACCTTCCAAGAGACCCAGTACTTC.

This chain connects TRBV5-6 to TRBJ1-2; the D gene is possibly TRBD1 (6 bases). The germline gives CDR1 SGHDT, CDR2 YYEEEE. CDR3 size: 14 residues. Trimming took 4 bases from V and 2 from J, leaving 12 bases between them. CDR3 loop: CASSPDGGNYGYTF. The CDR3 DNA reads TGTGCCAGCAGCCCCGATGGGGGCAACTATGGCTACACCTTC.

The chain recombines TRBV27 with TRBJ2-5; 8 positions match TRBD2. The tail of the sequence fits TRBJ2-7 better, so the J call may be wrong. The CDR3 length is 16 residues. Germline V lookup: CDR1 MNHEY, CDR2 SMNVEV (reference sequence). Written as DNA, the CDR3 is TGTGCCAGCAGTTTCGGTGCGGCGGGAGGTTTCTACGAGCAGTACTTC. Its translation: CASSFGAAGGFYEQYF.

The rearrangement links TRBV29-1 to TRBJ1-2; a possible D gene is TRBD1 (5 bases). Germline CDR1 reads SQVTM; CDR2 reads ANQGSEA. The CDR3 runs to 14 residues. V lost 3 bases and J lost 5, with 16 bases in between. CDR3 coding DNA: TGCAGCGTTGACCGGGCAGGGCAAGGGTATGGCTACACCTTC. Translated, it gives CSVDRAGQGYGYTF.

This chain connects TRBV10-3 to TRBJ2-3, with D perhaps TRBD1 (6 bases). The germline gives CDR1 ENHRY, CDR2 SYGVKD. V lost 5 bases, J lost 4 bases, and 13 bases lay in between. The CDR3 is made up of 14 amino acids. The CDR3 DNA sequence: TGTGCCATCAGTTGGACAGAAAGTGCAGATACGCAGTATTTT. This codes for CAISWTESADTQYF.

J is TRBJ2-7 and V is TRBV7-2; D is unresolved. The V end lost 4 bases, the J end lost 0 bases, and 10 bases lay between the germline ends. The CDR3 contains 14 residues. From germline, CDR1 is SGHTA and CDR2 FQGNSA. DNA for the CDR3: TGTGCCAGCAGCTCCTGGGCAGGCTCCTACGAGCAGTACTTC. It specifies CASSSWAGSYEQYF.

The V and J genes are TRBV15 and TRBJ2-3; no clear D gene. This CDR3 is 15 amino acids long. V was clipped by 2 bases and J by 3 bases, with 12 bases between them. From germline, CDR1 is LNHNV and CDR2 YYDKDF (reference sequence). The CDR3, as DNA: TGTGCCACCAGCAGATCCGGGTTGATAACAGATACGCAGTATTTT. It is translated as CATSRSGLITDTQYF.

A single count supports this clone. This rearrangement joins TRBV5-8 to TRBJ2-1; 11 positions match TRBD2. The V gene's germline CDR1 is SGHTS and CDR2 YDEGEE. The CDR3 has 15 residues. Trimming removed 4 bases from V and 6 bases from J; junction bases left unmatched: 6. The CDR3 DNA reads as TGTGCCAGCAGCCGTTGGACTAGCGGGCCCAATGAGCAGTTCTTC. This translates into CASSRWTSGPNEQFF.

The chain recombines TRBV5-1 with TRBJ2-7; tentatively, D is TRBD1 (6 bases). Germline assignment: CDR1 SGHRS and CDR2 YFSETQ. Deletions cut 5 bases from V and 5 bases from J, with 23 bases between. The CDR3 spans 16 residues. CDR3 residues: CASRVDRSLVGDEQYF. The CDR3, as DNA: TGCGCCAGCAGGGTAGACAGGTCGCTTGTTGGCGACGAGCAGTACTTC.

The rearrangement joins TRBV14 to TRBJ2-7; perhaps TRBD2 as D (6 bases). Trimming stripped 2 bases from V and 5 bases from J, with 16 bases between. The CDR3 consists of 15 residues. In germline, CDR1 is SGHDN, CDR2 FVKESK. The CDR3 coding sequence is TGTGCCAGCAGCCAAACTAGACTAGTAAACCACGAGCAGTACTTC. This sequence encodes CASSQTRLVNHEQYF.

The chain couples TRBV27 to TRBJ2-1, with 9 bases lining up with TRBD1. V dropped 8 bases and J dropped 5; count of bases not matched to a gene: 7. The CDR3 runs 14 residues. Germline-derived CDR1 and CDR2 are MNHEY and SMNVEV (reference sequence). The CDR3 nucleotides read TGTGCCAGCGGCCGGGACAGGGCCAACAATGAGCAGTTCTTC. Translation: CASGRDRANNEQFF.

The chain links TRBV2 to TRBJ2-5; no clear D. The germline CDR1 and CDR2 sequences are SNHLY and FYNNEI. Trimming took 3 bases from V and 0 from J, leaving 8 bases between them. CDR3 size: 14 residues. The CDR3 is CASSELMYQETQYF. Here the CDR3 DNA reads TGTGCCAGCAGTGAGCTAATGTACCAAGAGACCCAGTACTTC. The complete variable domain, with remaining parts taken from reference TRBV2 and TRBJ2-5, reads EPEVTQTPSHQVTQMGQEVILRCVPISNHLYFYWYRQILGQKVEFLVSFYNNEISEKSEIFDDQFSVERPDGSNFTLKIRSTKLEDSAMYFCASSELMYQETQYFGPGTRLLVL.

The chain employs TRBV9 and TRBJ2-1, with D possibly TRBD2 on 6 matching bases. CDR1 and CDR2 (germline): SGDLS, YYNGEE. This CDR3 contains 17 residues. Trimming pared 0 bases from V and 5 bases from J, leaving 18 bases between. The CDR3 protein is CASSVEAAGWGNNEQFF. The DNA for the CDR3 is TGTGCCAGCAGCGTAGAAGCGGCGGGGTGGGGCAACAATGAGCAGTTCTTC.

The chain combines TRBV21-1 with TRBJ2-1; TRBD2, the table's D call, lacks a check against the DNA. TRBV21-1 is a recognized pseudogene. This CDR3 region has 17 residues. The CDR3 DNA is TGTGCCAGCAGCAAAGGGGGAAGCGGGAGGGCCCTGGGGGAGCAGTTCTTC. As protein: CASSKGGSGRALGEQFF.

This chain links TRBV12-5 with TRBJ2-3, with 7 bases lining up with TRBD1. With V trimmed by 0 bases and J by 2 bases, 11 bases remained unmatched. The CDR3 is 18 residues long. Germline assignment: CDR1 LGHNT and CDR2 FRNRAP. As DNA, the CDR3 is TGTGCTAGTGGTTTGGTCTGTAGGACAGGACTCTTCACAGATACGCAGTATTTT. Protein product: CASGLVCRTGLFTDTQYF.

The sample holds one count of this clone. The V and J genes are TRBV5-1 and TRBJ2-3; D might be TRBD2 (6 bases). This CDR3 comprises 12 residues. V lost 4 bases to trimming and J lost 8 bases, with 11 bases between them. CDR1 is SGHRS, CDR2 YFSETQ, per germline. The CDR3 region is CASSPLGGTQYF. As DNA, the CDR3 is TGCGCCAGCAGCCCTTTGGGGGGTACGCAGTATTTT.

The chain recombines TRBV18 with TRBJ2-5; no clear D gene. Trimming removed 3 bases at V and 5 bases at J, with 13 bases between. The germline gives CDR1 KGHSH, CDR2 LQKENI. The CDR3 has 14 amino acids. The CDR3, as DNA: TGTGCCAGCTCACCGGTAATTAATCTGGAGACCCAGTACTTC. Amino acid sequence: CASSPVINLETQYF.

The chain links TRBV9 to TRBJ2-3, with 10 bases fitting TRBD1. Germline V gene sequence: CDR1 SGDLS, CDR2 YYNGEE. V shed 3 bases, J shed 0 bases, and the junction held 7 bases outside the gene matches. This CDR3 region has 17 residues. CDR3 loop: CASSGPDRGFSTDTQYF. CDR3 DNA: TGTGCCAGCAGCGGACCGGACAGGGGGTTTAGCACAGATACGCAGTATTTT. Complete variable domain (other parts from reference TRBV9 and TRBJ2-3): DSGVTQTPKHLITATGQRVTLRCSPRSGDLSVYWYQQSLDQGLQFLIQYYNGEERAKGNILERFSAQQFPDLHSELNLSSLELGDSALYFCASSGPDRGFSTDTQYFGPGTRLTVL.

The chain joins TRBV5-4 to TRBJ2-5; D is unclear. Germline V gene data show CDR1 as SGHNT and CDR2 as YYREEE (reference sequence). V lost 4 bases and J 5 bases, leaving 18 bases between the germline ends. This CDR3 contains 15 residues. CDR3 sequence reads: CASSHPPLSMETQYF. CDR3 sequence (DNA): TGTGCCAGCAGCCACCCCCCCCTGTCTATGGAGACCCAGTACTTC.